The text below deals with one TCR beta chain. What it recognizes is unknown. Researchers reported that TCR beta cDNA libraries carried unique molecular identifiers. Once roughly 0.9 to 11 million T cells were used, roughly 500,000 cDNA molecules resulted. Each CDR3 protein gets one entry after TCRdb re-called the PCR reads with MiXCR. The data show 750,000 to 900,000 distinct CDR3 sequences, with about 45% seen just once and approximately 5% held by the top ten. The source of the sample is a study of post-analysis software for immune sequencing data. For the study at large: Relapsing-remitting, secondary progressive and progressive-relapsing multiple sclerosis were all included among the disease courses.

Germline CDR1 and CDR2: SEHNR and FQNEAQ (reference sequence). The CDR3 is 14 residues long. Trimming shortened V by 0 bases and J by 3 bases, and 9 bases separated the two germline ends. The study, taken as a whole, reports: Among four to six TRBV segments more frequent in patients than controls were TRBV5-6, TRBV5-1 and TRBV20-1. Pronounced co-clustering by F measure was evident among identically batched samples. Among multiple sclerosis patients, normalized Chao1 diversity was significantly below that of controls.

The rearrangement joins TRBV7-9 to TRBJ2-7; no definite D call. The specimen was blood. This TCR was recovered from a girl under 18 with multiple sclerosis. This CDR3 reads CASSLAEVGYEQYF. In DNA form, the CDR3 reads TGTGCCAGCAGCTTAGCTGAGGTGGGCTACGAGCAGTACTTC.